The present TCR beta chain was sequenced within a study of blood T cells in healthy people across ages. Points from the study as a whole: Investigators treated diversity estimates from one million T cells as underestimates. Unsorted PBMCs ruled out conclusive naive versus antigen-experienced comparison. Observed TCR beta diversity per million T cells went down as age went up. This fall followed a roughly linear course with age.

A second PCR of 7 to 11 cycles used a sample-barcoded 5' primer and a J-beta primer mix. MiXCR, applied by TCRdb to the 5' RACE reads, yields one record per CDR3 protein. This sample has approximately 790,000 distinct CDR3 sequences, with approximately 65% found just once. Healthy Caucasians from Russia aged roughly 6 to 95 served as donors. Worth noting for this clonotype: Its specificity is unknown.

This CDR3 is 14 amino acids long. V lost 3 bases and J lost 6, with 13 bases in between. Per the germline V gene, CDR1 is SGHTA and CDR2 is FQGTGA. The TCR originated in a man younger than 45 in good health. The V gene is TRBV7-3, the J gene TRBJ2-3; D not certain. Sequenced: blood. The CDR3 loop is CASSLASTPDTQYF. The CDR3 bases are TGTGCCAGCAGCTTGGCTTCGACCCCTGATACGCAGTATTTT. Combining the CDR3 with reference TRBV7-3 and TRBJ2-3 gives the whole variable domain GAGVSQTPSNKVTEKGKYVELRCDPISGHTALYWYRQSLGQGPEFLIYFQGTGAADDSGLPNDRFFAVRPEGSVSTLKIQRTERGDSAVYLCASSLASTPDTQYFGPGTRLTVL.